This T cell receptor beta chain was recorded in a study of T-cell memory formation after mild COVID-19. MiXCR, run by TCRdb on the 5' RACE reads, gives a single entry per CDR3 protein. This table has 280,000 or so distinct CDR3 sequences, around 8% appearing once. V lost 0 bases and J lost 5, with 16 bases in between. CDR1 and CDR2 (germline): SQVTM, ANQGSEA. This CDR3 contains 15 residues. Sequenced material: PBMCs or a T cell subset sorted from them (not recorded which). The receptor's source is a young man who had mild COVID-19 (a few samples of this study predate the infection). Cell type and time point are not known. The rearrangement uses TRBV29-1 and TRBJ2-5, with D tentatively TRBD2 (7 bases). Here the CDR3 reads CSVEDRAGARETQYF. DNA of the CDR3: TGCAGCGTTGAAGATCGTGCGGGGGCGCGGGAGACCCAGTACTTC.